Presented here are 7 T cell receptor beta chains from one specimen sequenced in a study of shared clonotypes between healthy human individuals. TCRdb keeps only in-frame clones here, not all; method: immunoSEQ multiplex PCR. The sample carries roughly 2.2 million clones, 85% to 95% recorded once. Sequencing input: naive CD4+ T cells from PBMCs. The subset was: CD45RA+ positively selected. These receptor sequences come from a man aged 18 to 30 in good health. Some clones in this sample may be carry-over from other donors' samples.

The chain uses TRBV10-3 and TRBJ1-1, with D tentatively TRBD1 (5 bases). V lost 11 bases, J lost 1 base, and 14 bases lay in between. The CDR3 extends over 13 amino acids. The V gene's germline CDR1 is ENHRY and CDR2 SYGVKD. CDR3 amino acids: CAGYGTENTEAFF. Written as DNA, the CDR3 is TGTGCCGGGTATGGGACCGAGAACACTGAAGCTTTCTTT.

V usage is TRBV11-2 and J usage is TRBJ2-7, with TRBD1 matching over 10 bases. The junction had 8 bases not matched to a gene; V was cut back by 5 bases and J by 7 bases. The CDR3 runs 14 residues. The V gene's germline CDR1 is SGHAT and CDR2 FQNNGV. The CDR3 DNA reads TGTGCCAGCAGCCGGAGACAGGGGGCGTGGGAGCAGTACTTC. It encodes CASSRRQGAWEQYF.

The chain has TRBV4-1 and TRBJ2-2, with 7 bases fitting TRBD1. J lost 2 bases, V lost 0 bases, and 3 bases had no gene match. Germline V gene sequence: CDR1 MGHRA, CDR2 YSYEKL. This CDR3 has 16 residues. CDR3 DNA: TGCGCCAGCAGCCAAGACGACAGGGAAAACACCGGGGAGCTGTTTTTT. Protein: CASSQDDRENTGELFF.

The chain employs TRBV2 and TRBJ2-3; D is perhaps TRBD2 (5 bases). The CDR3 runs to 14 residues. Germline V gives CDR1 SNHLY, CDR2 FYNNEI. With 7 bases removed from V and 3 bases from J, the gap between germline ends came to 14 bases. For the CDR3, the DNA is TGTGCCAGCAAAGGCCCGGGGAGAACAGATACGCAGTATTTT. This encodes CASKGPGRTDTQYF.

Here the CDR3 reads CASSIDAGLGQPQHF. CDR3 nucleotide sequence: TGTGCCAGTAGTATAGACGCAGGGTTGGGTCAGCCCCAGCATTTT. The chain carries TRBV19 and TRBJ1-5; tentative D call: TRBD1 (5 bases). The CDR3 totals 15 residues. CDR1 is LNHDA and CDR2 is SQIVND in the germline V gene (reference sequence). V was cut by 0 bases and J by 6 bases, with 12 bases left in between. Full variable domain (rest looked up from reference TRBV19 and TRBJ1-5): DGGITQSPKYLFRKEGQNVTLSCEQNLNHDAMYWYRQDPGQGLRLIYYSQIVNDFQKGDIAEGYSVSREKKESFPLTVTSAQKNPTAFYLCASSIDAGLGQPQHFGDGTRLSIL.

The chain employs TRBV28 and TRBJ2-5; D is perhaps TRBD2 (5 bases). V was pared by 8 bases and J by 5 bases, with 9 bases between. This CDR3 spans 11 amino acids. Germline V lookup: CDR1 MDHEN, CDR2 SYDVKM. The CDR3 sequence is CASRDRETQYF. The CDR3, as DNA: TGTGCCAGCCGGGATCGCGAGACCCAGTACTTC.

The chain uses TRBV7-8 and TRBJ2-7; D gene ambiguous. This CDR3 comprises 13 residues. Germline CDR1 SGHVS, CDR2 FQNEAQ. Trimming stripped 1 base from V and 5 bases from J, with 9 bases between. CDR3 in amino acids: CASSLVHEDEQYF. The CDR3 DNA reads as TGTGCCAGCAGCTTAGTACATGAGGACGAGCAGTACTTC.